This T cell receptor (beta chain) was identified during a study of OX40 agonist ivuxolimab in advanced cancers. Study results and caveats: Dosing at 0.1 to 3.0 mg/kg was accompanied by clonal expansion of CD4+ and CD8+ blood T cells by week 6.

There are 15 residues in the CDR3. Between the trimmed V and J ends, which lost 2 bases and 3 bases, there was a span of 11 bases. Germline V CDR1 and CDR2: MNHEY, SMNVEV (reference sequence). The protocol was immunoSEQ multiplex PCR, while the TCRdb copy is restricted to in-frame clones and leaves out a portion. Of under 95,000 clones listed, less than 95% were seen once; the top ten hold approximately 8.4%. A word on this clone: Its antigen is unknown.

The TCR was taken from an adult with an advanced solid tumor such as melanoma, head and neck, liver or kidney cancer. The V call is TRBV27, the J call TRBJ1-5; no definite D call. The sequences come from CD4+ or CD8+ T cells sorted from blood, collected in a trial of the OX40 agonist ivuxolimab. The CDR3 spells CASSLSFPDNQPQHF. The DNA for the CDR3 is TGTGCCAGCAGTTTAAGCTTTCCGGACAATCAGCCCCAGCATTTT.